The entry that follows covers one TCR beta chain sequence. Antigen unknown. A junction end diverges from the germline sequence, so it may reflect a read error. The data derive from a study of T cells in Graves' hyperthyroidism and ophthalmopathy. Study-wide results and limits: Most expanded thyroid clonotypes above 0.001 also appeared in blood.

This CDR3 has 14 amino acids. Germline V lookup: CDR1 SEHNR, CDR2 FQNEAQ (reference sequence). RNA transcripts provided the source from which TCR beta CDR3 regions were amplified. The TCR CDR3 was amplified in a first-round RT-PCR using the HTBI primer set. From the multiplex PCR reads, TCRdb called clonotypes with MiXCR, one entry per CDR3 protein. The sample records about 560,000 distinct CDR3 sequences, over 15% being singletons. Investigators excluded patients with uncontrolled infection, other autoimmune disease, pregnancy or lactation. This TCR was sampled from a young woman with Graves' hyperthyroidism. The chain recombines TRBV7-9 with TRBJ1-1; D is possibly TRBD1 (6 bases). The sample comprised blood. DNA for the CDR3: TGTGCCAGCAGCTTATCACAGGGCATGGCTGAAGCTCTCTTT. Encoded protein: CASSLSQGMAEALF.